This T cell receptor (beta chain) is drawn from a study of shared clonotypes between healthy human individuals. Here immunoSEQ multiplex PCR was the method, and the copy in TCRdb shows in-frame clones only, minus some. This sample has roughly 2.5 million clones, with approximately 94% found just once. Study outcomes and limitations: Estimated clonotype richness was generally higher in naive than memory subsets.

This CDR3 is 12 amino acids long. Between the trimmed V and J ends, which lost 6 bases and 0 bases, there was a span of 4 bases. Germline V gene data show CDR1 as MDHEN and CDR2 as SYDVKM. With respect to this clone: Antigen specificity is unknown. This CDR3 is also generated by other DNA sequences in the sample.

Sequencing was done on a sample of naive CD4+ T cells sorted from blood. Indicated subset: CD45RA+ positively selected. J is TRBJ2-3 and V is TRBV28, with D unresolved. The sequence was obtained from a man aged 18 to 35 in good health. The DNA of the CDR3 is TGTGCCAGCAGGAGTAGCACAGATACGCAGTATTTT. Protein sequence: CASRSSTDTQYF. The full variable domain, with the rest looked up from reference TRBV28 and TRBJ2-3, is DVKVTQSSRYLVKRTGEKVFLECVQDMDHENMFWYRQDPGLGLRLIYFSYDVKMKEKGDIPEGYSVSREKKERFSLILESASTNQTSMYLCASRSSTDTQYFGPGTRLTVL.